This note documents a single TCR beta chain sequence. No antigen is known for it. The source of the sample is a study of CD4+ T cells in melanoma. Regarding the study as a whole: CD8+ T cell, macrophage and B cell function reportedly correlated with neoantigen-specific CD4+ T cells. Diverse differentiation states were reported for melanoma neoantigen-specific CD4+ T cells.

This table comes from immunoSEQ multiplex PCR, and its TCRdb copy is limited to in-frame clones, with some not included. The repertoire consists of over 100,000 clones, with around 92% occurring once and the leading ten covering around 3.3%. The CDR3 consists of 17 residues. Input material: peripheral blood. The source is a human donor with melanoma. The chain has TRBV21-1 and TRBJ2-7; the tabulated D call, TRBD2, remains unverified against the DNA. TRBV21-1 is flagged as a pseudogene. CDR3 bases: TGTGCCAGCAGCAAAAGACCCCTCAGCGGAAGTACCTACGAGCAGTACTTC. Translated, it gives CASSKRPLSGSTYEQYF.